These 21 T cell receptor beta chains came from one sample sequenced in a study of blood T cell repertoires in COVID-19. The method was immunoSEQ multiplex PCR; TCRdb's version includes in-frame clones alone and lacks a portion of them. The sample holds about 38,000 clones; approximately 87% are singletons and the top ten take around 24%. The sample comprised peripheral blood. Receptors were obtained from a man in his fifties or sixties with active or convalescent COVID-19.

The chain couples TRBV16 to TRBJ1-2; 10 positions agree with TRBD1. The germline V gene has CDR1 KGHSY and CDR2 FQNENV. Trimming cost V 0 bases and J 3 bases; bases outside gene matches: 4. The CDR3 runs 16 residues. Written as DNA, the CDR3 is TGTGCCAGCAGCCAATCTCGACAGGGGGCCTACTATGGCTACACCTTC. Its protein product is CASSQSRQGAYYGYTF.

V is TRBV6-5 and J is TRBJ1-5; no firm D call. Germline CDR1 and CDR2: MNHEY and SVGAGI. The V gene lost 4 bases and the J gene lost 4 bases, with 8 bases spanning the gap. This CDR3 spans 13 amino acids. The CDR3 nucleotides read TGTGCCAGCAGTTGGACTGGGAATCAGCCCCAGCATTTT. Translated: CASSWTGNQPQHF.

This sequence joins TRBV5-1 and TRBJ2-2; 7 nucleotides match TRBD2. The CDR3 spans 14 residues. Germline V CDR1 and CDR2: SGHRS, YFSETQ. Unmatched junction bases numbered 6, after V lost 4 bases and J lost 6 bases. CDR3 in amino acids: CASSRGELPGELFF. The CDR3 DNA sequence: TGCGCCAGCAGCCGGGGGGAGCTCCCCGGGGAGCTGTTTTTT.

The chain couples TRBV5-4 to TRBJ2-3; 8 bases are a match to TRBD2. There are 14 residues in the CDR3. Germline CDR1 is SGHNT and CDR2 is YYREEE (reference sequence). J was trimmed by 5 bases and V by 6 bases; bases with no gene match: 8. CDR3 loop: CASTGRAQGDTQYF. In DNA, the CDR3 is TGTGCCAGCACCGGGAGGGCCCAGGGAGATACGCAGTATTTT.

J is TRBJ1-1 and V is TRBV7-9; 8 bases agree with TRBD1. The CDR3 length is 16 residues. V lost 7 bases and J lost 3; bases outside the gene matches: 13. Germline assignment: CDR1 SEHNR and CDR2 FQNEAQ (reference sequence). CDR3 in amino acids: CASINRPTGADTEAFF. The CDR3 DNA follows: TGTGCCAGCATCAATCGACCGACAGGGGCCGACACTGAAGCTTTCTTT.

J is TRBJ1-5 and V is TRBV28; 8 positions agree with TRBD1. The germline gives CDR1 MDHEN, CDR2 SYDVKM. Trimming took 6 bases from V and 6 from J; bases not matched to a gene: 7. The CDR3 is 14 amino acids. The CDR3 coding sequence is TGTGCCAGCAGCACACTCAGGGGGCGTCAGCCCCAGCATTTT. Translation gives CASSTLRGRQPQHF.

The chain joins TRBV7-2 to TRBJ2-7; 7 positions match TRBD1. The CDR3 contains 16 residues. V dropped 5 bases and J dropped 4; count of bases not matched to a gene: 14. Germline loops: CDR1 SGHTA, CDR2 FQGNSA. This chain's CDR3 is CASSQVRVAGGYEQYF. The CDR3 DNA follows: TGTGCCAGCAGCCAAGTTAGGGTGGCAGGGGGATACGAGCAGTACTTC.

The chain carries TRBV28 and TRBJ1-2; 10 bases fit TRBD1. Looked up from germline, CDR1 is MDHEN and CDR2 is SYDVKM. This CDR3 spans 15 amino acids. V shed 3 bases, J shed 4 bases, and the junction held 5 bases outside the gene matches. CDR3 DNA: TGTGCCAGCAGTTTGTGGACAGGGGGGGGCTATGGCTACACCTTC. Its translation is CASSLWTGGGYGYTF.

The V call is TRBV28, the J call TRBJ1-6, with a weak D call TRBD1 (6 bases). Germline V gene sequence: CDR1 MDHEN, CDR2 SYDVKM. CDR3 length: 15 amino acids. Deletions cut 4 bases from V and 9 bases from J, with 16 bases between. Here the CDR3 reads CASSYDSGHSSPLHF. CDR3 DNA: TGTGCCAGCAGTTACGACTCGGGACATTCTTCACCCCTCCACTTT.

The rearrangement joins TRBV2 to TRBJ2-4, with TRBD1 identical over 7 bases. Germline CDR1 and CDR2: SNHLY and FYNNEI. With V trimmed by 6 bases and J by 8 bases, 1 base remained unmatched. The CDR3 consists of 11 residues. The CDR3 loop reads CASRDRDIQYF. CDR3 DNA: TGTGCCAGCAGAGACAGGGACATTCAGTACTTC.

This chain links TRBV15 with TRBJ1-3, with TRBD1 matching 9 bases. The CDR3 length is 16 residues. Germline V lookup: CDR1 LNHNV, CDR2 YYDKDF (reference sequence). After removal of 0 bases from V and 7 bases from J, the junction contained 7 bases not matched to a gene. The CDR3 sequence is CATSRDIGTGMNTIYF. CDR3 DNA sequence: TGTGCCACCAGCAGAGATATTGGGACAGGGATGAACACCATATATTTT.

This chain uses TRBV5-6 with TRBJ1-2; 8 bases are shared with TRBD1. Germline CDR1 SGHDT, CDR2 YYEEEE. With V trimmed by 4 bases and J by 7 bases, 6 bases remained unmatched. The length of the CDR3 is 13 residues. CDR3 DNA: TGTGCCAGCAGCCAGGGGGCCCTTCCTGGCTACACCTTC. Translation gives CASSQGALPGYTF. The variable domain in full, completed from reference TRBV5-6 and TRBJ1-2, reads DAGVTQSPTHLIKTRGQQVTLRCSPKSGHDTVSWYQQALGQGPQFIFQYYEEEERQRGNFPDRFSGHQFPNYSSELNVNALLLGDSALYLCASSQGALPGYTFGSGTRLTVV.

This CDR3 reads CASSLRQGKSSYNSPLHF. The CDR3 nucleotides are TGTGCCAGCAGTTTAAGACAGGGCAAAAGCTCCTATAATTCACCCCTCCACTTT. The rearrangement uses TRBV28 and TRBJ1-6, with 7 nucleotides matching TRBD1. There are 18 residues in the CDR3. J was trimmed by 0 bases and V by 2 bases; bases with no gene match: 7. The germline V gene has CDR1 MDHEN and CDR2 SYDVKM.

This sequence joins TRBV7-9 and TRBJ1-2; D may be TRBD1 (6 bases). Germline V gene sequence: CDR1 SEHNR, CDR2 FQNEAQ (reference sequence). V shed 8 bases and J shed 9 bases, with 19 bases lying between them. The CDR3 sequence is 13 residues long. Here the CDR3 reads CASRPPGEESYTF. Here the CDR3 DNA reads TGTGCCAGCCGCCCTCCAGGGGAAGAAAGCTACACCTTC.

This clone was recorded a few times. This chain joins TRBV7-9 and TRBJ2-7; TRBD1 is a possible D gene (5 bases). Germline CDR1 and CDR2: SEHNR and FQNEAQ (reference sequence). The CDR3 is made up of 13 amino acids. V dropped 1 base and J dropped 6 bases, with 10 bases sitting between them. CDR3 nucleotides: TGTGCCAGCAGCTTAGAGTCAGGGTCCGAGCAGTACTTC. This codes for CASSLESGSEQYF.

This clone was seen just once. The chain employs TRBV5-6 and TRBJ2-2; 15 bases are shared with TRBD2. There are 15 residues in the CDR3. J gave up 6 bases and V 3 bases, and 0 bases lay outside the gene matches. Germline CDR1 and CDR2: SGHDT and YYEEEE. Here the CDR3 reads CASSWTSGRAGELFF. The CDR3 region has the DNA TGTGCCAGCAGCTGGACTAGCGGGAGGGCCGGGGAGCTGTTTTTT.

The chain carries TRBV27 and TRBJ1-1; D unresolved. V lost 2 bases to trimming and J lost 6 bases, with 10 bases between them. The length of the CDR3 is 13 residues. Germline CDR1 is MNHEY and CDR2 is SMNVEV (reference sequence). This CDR3 reads CASSLSGGAEAFF. Written as DNA, the CDR3 is TGTGCCAGCAGTTTAAGCGGCGGGGCTGAAGCTTTCTTT.

This clone was detected once. The chain employs TRBV7-9 and TRBJ2-3, with D tentatively TRBD2 (6 bases). The CDR3 is made up of 15 amino acids. Germline CDR1 SEHNR, CDR2 FQNEAQ (reference sequence). V was shortened by 0 bases and J by 4 bases, with 11 bases between the two germline ends. The CDR3 DNA follows: TGTGCCAGCAGCTTAGCGGGGAGGCCCGCAGATACGCAGTATTTT. Encoded protein: CASSLAGRPADTQYF. Full variable domain (remainder filled in from reference TRBV7-9 and TRBJ2-3): DTGVSQNPRHKITKRGQNVTFRCDPISEHNRLYWYRQTLGQGPEFLTYFQNEAQLEKSRLLSDRFSAERPKGSFSTLEIQRTEQGDSAMYLCASSLAGRPADTQYFGPGTRLTVL.

V usage is TRBV29-1 and J usage is TRBJ2-7, with 11 bases lining up with TRBD2. This CDR3 comprises 14 residues. V lost 7 bases, J lost 4 bases, and 9 bases stayed unmatched. The germline CDR1 and CDR2 sequences are SQVTM and ANQGSEA. The CDR3 DNA follows: TGCAGCGAAATGACCGGGACTAGCGGTTACGAGCAGTACTTC. Its protein is CSEMTGTSGYEQYF.

The CDR3 is CAWSAGGRQPQHF. CDR3 coding DNA: TGTGCCTGGAGTGCAGGAGGGCGTCAGCCCCAGCATTTT. The chain couples TRBV30 to TRBJ1-5; D call uncertain. The CDR3 consists of 13 residues. CDR1 and CDR2 from the germline V gene are GTSNPN and SVGIG (reference sequence). Trimming cost V 1 base and J 6 bases, with 10 bases left between them.

This chain's CDR3 is CARQVSGANVLTF. For the CDR3, the DNA is TGTGCCAGACAGGTATCTGGGGCCAACGTCCTGACTTTC. The rearrangement joins TRBV2 to TRBJ2-6; D is perhaps TRBD1 (5 bases). CDR1 SNHLY and CDR2 FYNNEI come from the germline V gene. Trimming removed 9 bases at V and 1 base at J, with 7 bases between. This CDR3 comprises 13 residues.